The clone carrying this T cell receptor (beta chain) was detected once. As yet, its antigen is unknown. Treatment indicated: AdE1-LMPpoly-expanded autologous EBV-specific T-cell therapy followed by anti-PD-1 nivolumab. These data originate in a study of EBV T-cell therapy then PD-1 blockade in nasopharyngeal carcinoma. This CDR3 is 14 amino acids long. The V segment lost 5 bases and the J segment 1 base; nucleotides outside the gene matches: 2. The germline CDR1 and CDR2 sequences are MRHNA and SNTAGT. The data were produced by immunoSEQ multiplex PCR, yet TCRdb's version contains in-frame clones alone and is incomplete. The profile covers roughly 15,000 clones, with 84% appearing a single time and less than 35% taken by the ten largest.

The V call is TRBV6-4, the J call TRBJ2-3, with 8 bases that match TRBD2. This specimen was CD8+ T cells from blood, taken at approximately day 99 from a patient whose treatment included autologous EBV-specific T cells and nivolumab. The receptor was derived from a man aged 35-49 years with nasopharyngeal carcinoma. The CDR3 sequence: CASSQAGGTDTQYF. Written as DNA, the CDR3 is TGTGCCAGCAGTCAAGCGGGGGGCACAGATACGCAGTATTTT.